Listed below are T cell receptor beta chains from one sample, sequenced in a study of shared clonotypes between healthy human individuals. Libraries were prepared by immunoSEQ multiplex PCR; TCRdb keeps only in-frame clonotypes and omits some of them. The sample consists of 2 million to 2.5 million clones, approximately 93% of them appearing once. What was sequenced was naive CD4+ T cells from PBMCs. Receptors were obtained from a man younger than 35 in good health. Some clones in this sample may be carry-over from other donors' samples. CDR3s include the opening cysteine and the closing phenylalanine or tryptophan. D genes are given only for firm matches.

>TRBD1|TRBJ1-2|TRBV6-5
CASRGDRGDGYTF
>NA|TRBJ1-1|TRBV12-5
CASGLGTWGTEAFF
>NA|TRBJ2-3|TRBV10-1
CASSDRGVRTSTDTQYF
>NA|TRBJ1-2|TRBV2
CASSVAQGVDGYTF
>NA|TRBJ1-1|TRBV20-1
CSARGAGEAFF
>NA|TRBJ2-2|TRBV30
CAHGSGPNTGELFF
>NA|TRBJ2-1|TRBV5-4
CASSPPRPNEQFF
>NA|TRBJ2-7|TRBV4-1
CATALDRTYEQYF
>TRBD1|TRBJ1-3|TRBV7-2
CASSLTGQNSGNTIYF
>NA|TRBJ2-1|TRBV6-5
CASSYGRYNEQFF
>NA|TRBJ2-7|TRBV7-8
CASSLGGKRGYEQYF